One and the same sample provided the 16 T cell receptor beta chains below, sequenced in a study of blood T cell repertoires in COVID-19. Profiled with immunoSEQ multiplex PCR; TCRdb holds only in-frame clones, not every one. The table includes a few hundred thousand clones, more than 85% detected once. Sequencing was carried out using peripheral blood. These receptors were taken from a woman in her sixties or seventies with active or convalescent COVID-19.

The chain carries TRBV7-2 and TRBJ1-1; D unclear. CDR3 size: 13 residues. The germline V and J ends were trimmed by 4 bases and 3 bases, with 9 bases remaining between them. Germline CDR1 is SGHTA and CDR2 is FQGNSA. DNA for the CDR3: TGTGCCAGCAGCTCTAGTGGGTACACTGAAGCTTTCTTT. Translating gives CASSSSGYTEAFF.

This clone was counted once. The V call is TRBV5-5, the J call TRBJ2-1; 7 nucleotides match TRBD1. CDR1 is SGHKS and CDR2 is YYEKEE in the germline V gene (reference sequence). V dropped 4 bases and J dropped 4; count of bases not matched to a gene: 14. The CDR3 is 17 amino acids. CDR3 region: CASSPRGVRGSYNEQFF. For the CDR3, the DNA is TGTGCCAGCAGCCCTAGGGGCGTCAGGGGGTCTTACAATGAGCAGTTCTTC.

The chain employs TRBV5-4 and TRBJ2-1; 12 bases fit TRBD2. The CDR3 spans 15 residues. Trimming at V came to 4 bases and at J to 7 bases, leaving 6 bases not matched to a gene. Germline V lookup: CDR1 SGHNT, CDR2 YYREEE (reference sequence). CDR3 loop: CASSHPGLAGNEQFF. The CDR3 DNA reads TGTGCCAGCAGCCACCCGGGACTAGCGGGTAATGAGCAGTTCTTC.

The gene calls are TRBV4-1 and TRBJ1-5, with 7 bases lining up with TRBD1. CDR3 length equals 16 residues. Germline-derived CDR1 and CDR2 are MGHRA and YSYEKL. The ends lost 0 bases at V and 7 bases at J; junction bases unmatched: 9. Written as DNA, the CDR3 is TGCGCCAGCAGCCAAGAGATTACAGGGGTTCAGCAGCCCCAGCATTTT. This codes for CASSQEITGVQQPQHF.

The rearrangement links TRBV5-4 to TRBJ2-1, with 8 bases matching TRBD1. Germline loops: CDR1 SGHNT, CDR2 YYREEE (reference sequence). With 1 base clipped from V and 8 bases from J, the junction kept 11 bases outside the gene matches. This CDR3 contains 16 residues. The CDR3 sequence is CASSLPGQGKGDEQFF. The DNA of the CDR3 is TGTGCCAGCAGCTTGCCCGGACAGGGTAAGGGGGATGAGCAGTTCTTC.

The count of this clone is one. This rearrangement joins TRBV5-6 to TRBJ1-2; TRBD1 matches at 7 bases. The ends lost 0 bases at V and 4 bases at J; junction bases unmatched: 6. The CDR3 loop spans 15 amino acids. CDR1 SGHDT and CDR2 YYEEEE come from the germline V gene. The CDR3 DNA reads as TGTGCCAGCAGCTTGGTGACAGGGAATGCCTATGGCTACACCTTC. It encodes CASSLVTGNAYGYTF. The full variable domain, rest sourced from reference TRBV5-6 and TRBJ1-2, is DAGVTQSPTHLIKTRGQQVTLRCSPKSGHDTVSWYQQALGQGPQFIFQYYEEEERQRGNFPDRFSGHQFPNYSSELNVNALLLGDSALYLCASSLVTGNAYGYTFGSGTRLTVV.

CDR3 bases: TGTGCCAGCAGCCCGGGACAGGGGGACACTGAAGCTTTCTTT. It yields the protein CASSPGQGDTEAFF. The V call is TRBV6-2 or TRBV6-3, the J call TRBJ1-1; 11 nucleotides match TRBD1. V trimming: 6 bases; J trimming: 3 bases; junction bases outside the gene matches: 3. Looked up from germline, CDR1 is MNHEY and CDR2 is SVGEGT. This CDR3 has 14 residues.

This sequence joins TRBV5-1 and TRBJ1-2, with D unresolved. The CDR3 has 12 amino acids. CDR1 is SGHRS, CDR2 YFSETQ, per germline. V lost 0 bases, J lost 6 bases, and 6 bases lay in between. The chain's CDR3 is CASSLAGDGYTF. DNA for the CDR3: TGCGCCAGCAGCTTGGCTGGAGATGGCTACACCTTC.

Only a few counts were recorded for this clone. The chain combines TRBV6-5 with TRBJ1-2; 7 bases match TRBD1. V lost 6 bases and J lost 6; bases outside the gene matches: 7. The CDR3 loop spans 13 amino acids. CDR1 is MNHEY and CDR2 is SVGAGI in the germline V gene. The CDR3 DNA reads as TGTGCCAGCAGCCGCGACAGGGTGGATGGCTACACCTTC. Protein product: CASSRDRVDGYTF.

V and J are TRBV6-2 or TRBV6-3 and TRBJ2-1; weak D call: TRBD1 (6 bases). CDR3 size: 15 residues. The germline gives CDR1 MNHEY, CDR2 SVGEGT. V was pared by 2 bases and J by 2 bases, with 10 bases between. For the CDR3, the DNA is TGTGCCAGCAGTTACGGGGGCCTGACCTACAATGAGCAGTTCTTC. Residues: CASSYGGLTYNEQFF.

Notes on this clone: Germline is not matched at one junction end, which may reflect a read error. This sequence joins TRBV20-1 and TRBJ1-1, with unresolved D. The germline V gene has CDR1 DFQATT and CDR2 SNEGSKA (reference sequence). The CDR3 extends over 11 amino acids. The CDR3: CSASDGTEAFF. In DNA, the CDR3 is TGCAGCGCTAGCGACGGGACTGAAGCTTTCTTT.

This clone was found once. This sequence joins TRBV12-3 or TRBV12-4 and TRBJ1-2; 7 bases line up with TRBD1. V trimming: 2 bases; J trimming: 8 bases; junction bases outside the gene matches: 5. This CDR3 has 13 residues. The DNA of the CDR3 is TGTGCCAGCAGTTTAAGAGACAGGGAAGGCTACACCTTC. This codes for CASSLRDREGYTF.

The chain combines TRBV4-2 with TRBJ1-1; D gene uncertain. The V and J ends lost 0 bases and 1 base respectively, with 15 bases between them. The CDR3 is 17 amino acids. Germline CDR1 reads LGHNA; CDR2 reads YNFKEQ. This CDR3 reads CASSQDEGVVANTEAFF. In DNA, the CDR3 is TGTGCCAGCAGCCAAGATGAAGGAGTGGTAGCGAACACTGAAGCTTTCTTT.

The chain recombines TRBV13 with TRBJ1-2; TRBD1 matches at 10 bases. V trimming: 2 bases; J trimming: 7 bases; junction bases outside the gene matches: 19. Germline loops: CDR1 PRHDT, CDR2 FYEKMQ (reference sequence). The CDR3 extends over 19 amino acids. The CDR3 is CASSLKSLGQGWGSSGYTF. CDR3 nucleotides: TGTGCCAGCAGCTTAAAATCTTTGGGACAGGGGTGGGGATCGAGTGGCTACACCTTC.

The J gene is TRBJ2-5, the V gene TRBV19; 7 nucleotides line up with TRBD1. The CDR3 runs to 14 residues. Germline CDR1 is LNHDA and CDR2 is SQIVND (reference sequence). Trimming took 4 bases from V and 5 from J; bases not matched to a gene: 7. The CDR3 DNA is TGTGCCAGTAGTAATCGACAGGGCTCCGAGACCCAGTACTTC. As protein: CASSNRQGSETQYF.

The chain carries TRBV7-9 and TRBJ2-2; 13 nucleotides align to TRBD2. This CDR3 contains 18 residues. CDR1 and CDR2 from the germline V gene are SEHNR and FQNEAQ (reference sequence). The trim removed 0 bases at V and 2 bases at J, leaving 3 bases unmatched. This CDR3 is CASSLAGTSGANTGELFF. DNA of the CDR3: TGTGCCAGCAGCTTAGCCGGGACTAGCGGGGCTAACACCGGGGAGCTGTTTTTT.